Here is one TCR beta chain with its context. Antigen: not known. The junction departs from the called germline gene at one end, perhaps through a read error. It was with previously described methods and listed TCR primers that bulk TCR libraries were made. TCRdb re-derived calls from the PCR reads in MiXCR, one entry per CDR3 protein. Of over 600,000 distinct CDR3 sequences listed, 15% to 20% were seen once; the top ten hold around 0.86%. The data derive from a study of molecular identifiers for immune sequencing clone quantification. The CDR3 is 15 amino acids. Germline V gene sequence: CDR1 MNHEY, CDR2 SMNVEV (reference sequence). The study, taken as a whole, reports: It was shown that clones above 20 RNA copies held over 98% of effector molecules, but under 1% in naive cells. Researchers reportedly could pick up spiked Jurkat TCR RNA from one cell mixed into approximately 910,000 naive cells. Identical TCR molecules that share a barcode could lead to an underestimation of highly expanded clone sizes.

The sample comprised naive CD8+ T cells from blood, with Jurkat cell RNA spiked in. Sample subset: FACS-sorted CD8+CD4-CCR7+CD45RA+ naive T cells. The V gene is TRBV27, the J gene TRBJ2-3; TRBD2 matches 8 bases. The clonotype was recovered from a human donor in good health. Some libraries in this study had Jurkat cell RNA spiked in. The CDR3 DNA follows: TGTACCAGCAGTTTGACGGGAGGGCTGGCAGATACGCAGTATTTT. Translated, it gives CTSSLTGGLADTQYF.